A selection of T cell receptor beta chains follows, all from one sample in a study of blood T cell repertoires in COVID-19. The table came from immunoSEQ multiplex PCR; TCRdb's copy has only in-frame clones and leaves some out. This table has fewer than 300,000 clones, about four fifths appearing once. The sample taken for sequencing was peripheral blood. The receptors were sampled from a woman under 30 with acute or convalescent COVID-19. Both conserved end residues are part of each CDR3. Each record gives: J gene, clone size, V gene, D gene, CDR3 protein, CDR3 DNA. A D gene is named only where the DNA matches it firmly. Size is stated for part of the rows, as once, few or many counts, or as a class when the clone is expanded.

j_call: TRBJ1-2
clone_size: -
v_call: TRBV29-1
d_call: TRBD1
cdr3_aa: CSVLTGGLYGYTF
cdr3_nt: TGCAGCGTGCTGACAGGGGGATTGTATGGCTACACCTTC

j_call: TRBJ1-2
clone_size: few
v_call: TRBV24-1
d_call: -
cdr3_aa: CATTHTGGYTF
cdr3_nt: TGTGCCACCACGCACACGGGAGGCTACACCTTC

j_call: TRBJ2-5
clone_size: -
v_call: TRBV6-1
d_call: -
cdr3_aa: CASSEVGHFQETQYF
cdr3_nt: TGTGCCAGCAGTGAAGTGGGACATTTCCAAGAGACCCAGTACTTC

j_call: TRBJ2-2
clone_size: -
v_call: TRBV9
d_call: -
cdr3_aa: CASSVAPGGELFF
cdr3_nt: TGTGCCAGCAGCGTAGCCCCGGGCGGGGAGCTGTTTTTT

j_call: TRBJ1-2
clone_size: few
v_call: TRBV2
d_call: TRBD1
cdr3_aa: CASRETGTNYGYTF
cdr3_nt: TGTGCCAGCAGAGAGACAGGGACGAACTATGGCTACACCTTC

j_call: TRBJ2-1
clone_size: once
v_call: TRBV20-1
d_call: -
cdr3_aa: CSAPDNEQFF
cdr3_nt: TGCAGTGCTCCCGACAATGAGCAGTTCTTC

j_call: TRBJ2-3
clone_size: -
v_call: TRBV3-1/TRBV3-2
d_call: -
cdr3_aa: CASSQSELYQYF
cdr3_nt: TGTGCCAGCAGCCAAAGCGAACTATATCAGTATTTT

j_call: TRBJ2-2
clone_size: -
v_call: TRBV7-2
d_call: -
cdr3_aa: CASSKTYSTGELFF
cdr3_nt: TGTGCCAGCAGCAAGACCTACAGCACCGGGGAGCTGTTTTTT

j_call: TRBJ2-1
clone_size: -
v_call: TRBV4-3
d_call: TRBD1
cdr3_aa: CASSQGQGLFYNEQFF
cdr3_nt: TGCGCCAGCAGCCAAGGACAGGGTTTATTCTACAATGAGCAGTTCTTC

j_call: TRBJ2-7
clone_size: few
v_call: TRBV27
d_call: TRBD2
cdr3_aa: CASSPRLAGLPEQYF
cdr3_nt: TGTGCCAGCAGTCCCCGACTAGCGGGACTACCCGAGCAGTACTTC

j_call: TRBJ1-4
clone_size: few
v_call: TRBV6-5
d_call: -
cdr3_aa: CASSDTGRGNEKLFF
cdr3_nt: TGTGCCAGCAGCGACACGGGCAGGGGTAATGAAAAACTGTTTTTT

j_call: TRBJ1-4
clone_size: -
v_call: TRBV2
d_call: TRBD1
cdr3_aa: CASTLGQGPEKLFF
cdr3_nt: TGTGCCAGCACCCTGGGACAGGGGCCCGAAAAACTGTTTTTT

j_call: TRBJ2-7
clone_size: few
v_call: TRBV10-3
d_call: -
cdr3_aa: CAISVRSGEQYF
cdr3_nt: TGTGCCATCAGTGTGAGGTCTGGGGAGCAGTACTTC

j_call: TRBJ1-5
clone_size: -
v_call: TRBV19
d_call: -
cdr3_aa: CASRSREGFLSNQPQHF
cdr3_nt: TGTGCCAGTAGAAGCAGGGAAGGGTTCCTTAGCAATCAGCCCCAGCATTTT

j_call: TRBJ2-1
clone_size: -
v_call: TRBV6-5
d_call: -
cdr3_aa: CASSPFGSHNEQFF
cdr3_nt: TGTGCCAGCAGTCCCTTCGGTTCCCACAATGAGCAGTTCTTC

j_call: TRBJ2-1
clone_size: -
v_call: TRBV5-5
d_call: -
cdr3_aa: CASSLGKRGFNEQFF
cdr3_nt: TGTGCCAGCAGCTTGGGGAAAAGGGGCTTCAATGAGCAGTTCTTC

j_call: TRBJ2-1
clone_size: -
v_call: TRBV18
d_call: -
cdr3_aa: CASSLASAMDEQFF
cdr3_nt: TGTGCCAGCTCACTGGCTAGCGCGATGGATGAGCAGTTCTTC

j_call: TRBJ1-2
clone_size: -
v_call: TRBV11-2
d_call: -
cdr3_aa: CASSLDPGGNGYTF
cdr3_nt: TGTGCCAGCAGCTTAGATCCCGGAGGGAATGGCTACACCTTC

j_call: TRBJ1-2
clone_size: -
v_call: TRBV13
d_call: -
cdr3_aa: CASSLGTGGVYGYTF
cdr3_nt: TGTGCCAGCAGCTTAGGCACTGGGGGCGTCTATGGCTACACCTTC

j_call: TRBJ1-1
clone_size: few
v_call: TRBV5-4
d_call: -
cdr3_aa: CASSFNGGTEAFF
cdr3_nt: TGTGCCAGCAGCTTTAACGGGGGCACTGAAGCTTTCTTT

j_call: TRBJ2-4
clone_size: -
v_call: TRBV5-1
d_call: -
cdr3_aa: CASSSQGKNIQYF
cdr3_nt: TGCGCCAGCAGCTCCCAGGGCAAAAACATTCAGTACTTC

j_call: TRBJ1-3
clone_size: -
v_call: TRBV9
d_call: -
cdr3_aa: CASSVEGRSSGNTIYF
cdr3_nt: TGTGCCAGCAGCGTAGAGGGGCGATCCTCTGGAAACACCATATATTTT

j_call: TRBJ2-7
clone_size: -
v_call: TRBV7-2
d_call: -
cdr3_aa: CASSLFVGDSYEQYF
cdr3_nt: TGTGCCAGCAGCTTATTTGTCGGGGACTCCTACGAGCAGTACTTC

j_call: TRBJ2-1
clone_size: -
v_call: TRBV27
d_call: TRBD2
cdr3_aa: CASTGLGEQFF
cdr3_nt: TGTGCCAGCACGGGACTAGGTGAGCAGTTCTTC

j_call: TRBJ1-5
clone_size: -
v_call: TRBV19
d_call: TRBD1
cdr3_aa: CASNGWDRGGSNQPQHF
cdr3_nt: TGTGCCAGTAATGGGTGGGACAGGGGAGGCAGCAATCAGCCCCAGCATTTT

j_call: TRBJ1-1
clone_size: -
v_call: TRBV7-8
d_call: TRBD1
cdr3_aa: CASSLGHRGLNTEAFF
cdr3_nt: TGTGCCAGCAGCTTAGGGCACAGGGGGCTGAACACTGAAGCTTTCTTT

j_call: TRBJ2-1
clone_size: -
v_call: TRBV2
d_call: TRBD2
cdr3_aa: CASSPTSGSATEQFF
cdr3_nt: TGTGCCAGCAGCCCAACTAGCGGGAGTGCCACTGAGCAGTTCTTC

j_call: TRBJ2-7
clone_size: -
v_call: TRBV4-3
d_call: TRBD2
cdr3_aa: CASSQGTSGGYEQYF
cdr3_nt: TGCGCCAGCAGCCAAGGGACTAGTGGCGGATACGAGCAGTACTTC

j_call: TRBJ2-5
clone_size: -
v_call: TRBV27
d_call: TRBD1
cdr3_aa: CASSLTGPLQETQYF
cdr3_nt: TGTGCCAGCAGTTTGACAGGGCCCTTACAAGAGACCCAGTACTTC

j_call: TRBJ1-3
clone_size: -
v_call: TRBV15
d_call: TRBD1
cdr3_aa: CATSSQTGIGNTIYF
cdr3_nt: TGTGCCACCAGCAGCCAGACAGGGATCGGAAACACCATATATTTT

j_call: TRBJ2-1
clone_size: once
v_call: TRBV7-9
d_call: TRBD1
cdr3_aa: CASSLTGFNEQFF
cdr3_nt: TGTGCCAGCAGTCTGACAGGGTTCAATGAGCAGTTCTTC

j_call: TRBJ2-2
clone_size: -
v_call: TRBV15
d_call: TRBD2
cdr3_aa: CATSRDRSGGARPGELFF
cdr3_nt: TGTGCCACCAGCAGAGATCGGTCGGGAGGCGCCAGGCCCGGGGAGCTGTTTTTT

j_call: TRBJ2-3
clone_size: -
v_call: TRBV29-1
d_call: -
cdr3_aa: CSVEESGYGTDTQYF
cdr3_nt: TGCAGCGTTGAGGAGAGCGGGTACGGCACAGATACGCAGTATTTT

j_call: TRBJ1-1
clone_size: -
v_call: TRBV24-1
d_call: -
cdr3_aa: CATINRDRTEAFF
cdr3_nt: TGTGCCACCATCAACAGGGATCGGACTGAAGCTTTCTTT

j_call: TRBJ2-3
clone_size: -
v_call: TRBV6-2/TRBV6-3
d_call: -
cdr3_aa: CASSLYGGTQYF
cdr3_nt: TGTGCCAGCAGTTTGTACGGGGGTACGCAGTATTTT

j_call: TRBJ2-3
clone_size: few
v_call: TRBV7-8
d_call: -
cdr3_aa: CASSDLASTDTQYF
cdr3_nt: TGTGCCAGCAGCGATCTAGCGAGCACAGATACGCAGTATTTT

j_call: TRBJ2-7
clone_size: -
v_call: TRBV19
d_call: TRBD1
cdr3_aa: CASSNRDRPPYEQYF
cdr3_nt: TGTGCCAGTAGTAACCGGGACAGACCACCCTACGAGCAGTACTTC

j_call: TRBJ2-1
clone_size: -
v_call: TRBV5-1
d_call: TRBD2
cdr3_aa: CASSLDISGGYNEQFF
cdr3_nt: TGCGCCAGCAGCTTGGATATTAGCGGGGGTTACAATGAGCAGTTCTTC

j_call: TRBJ2-5
clone_size: once
v_call: TRBV28
d_call: TRBD2
cdr3_aa: CASRSPSGRYQETQYF
cdr3_nt: TGTGCCAGCCGAAGTCCTAGCGGGAGGTACCAAGAGACCCAGTACTTC

j_call: TRBJ2-1
clone_size: -
v_call: TRBV7-7
d_call: -
cdr3_aa: CASSHGLGNNEQFF
cdr3_nt: TGTGCTAGCAGCCACGGACTGGGAAACAATGAGCAGTTCTTC

j_call: TRBJ1-5
clone_size: -
v_call: TRBV7-6
d_call: -
cdr3_aa: CASSEGEGNQPQHF
cdr3_nt: TGTGCCAGCAGCGAGGGGGAAGGCAATCAGCCCCAGCATTTT

j_call: TRBJ2-1
clone_size: -
v_call: TRBV19
d_call: TRBD2
cdr3_aa: CASSRPTSGSSYNEQFF
cdr3_nt: TGTGCCAGTAGTAGACCGACTAGCGGGAGTTCCTACAATGAGCAGTTCTTC

j_call: TRBJ2-7
clone_size: once
v_call: TRBV4-1
d_call: -
cdr3_aa: CASSQETSKRSYEQYF
cdr3_nt: TGCGCCAGCAGCCAAGAAACGTCTAAGCGGTCCTACGAGCAGTACTTC

j_call: TRBJ2-7
clone_size: -
v_call: TRBV27
d_call: TRBD1
cdr3_aa: CASSPRRTGSQQYF
cdr3_nt: TGTGCCAGCAGTCCTCGCCGGACAGGGAGTCAGCAGTACTTC

j_call: TRBJ2-1
clone_size: -
v_call: TRBV15
d_call: -
cdr3_aa: CASSEEISYNEQFF
cdr3_nt: TGTGCCTCTTCGGAGGAGATCTCCTACAATGAGCAGTTCTTC

j_call: TRBJ1-3
clone_size: -
v_call: TRBV4-3
d_call: TRBD1
cdr3_aa: CASSQRTGTGNTIYF
cdr3_nt: TGCGCCAGCAGCCAACGGACAGGGACTGGAAACACCATATATTTT

j_call: TRBJ2-5
clone_size: -
v_call: TRBV7-9
d_call: -
cdr3_aa: CASGPPTGRETQYF
cdr3_nt: TGTGCCAGTGGGCCTCCGACAGGGAGGGAGACCCAGTACTTC

j_call: TRBJ1-5
clone_size: -
v_call: TRBV7-2
d_call: -
cdr3_aa: CASSSRGGNSNQPQHF
cdr3_nt: TGTGCCAGCAGCTCACGGGGGGGCAATAGCAATCAGCCCCAGCATTTT